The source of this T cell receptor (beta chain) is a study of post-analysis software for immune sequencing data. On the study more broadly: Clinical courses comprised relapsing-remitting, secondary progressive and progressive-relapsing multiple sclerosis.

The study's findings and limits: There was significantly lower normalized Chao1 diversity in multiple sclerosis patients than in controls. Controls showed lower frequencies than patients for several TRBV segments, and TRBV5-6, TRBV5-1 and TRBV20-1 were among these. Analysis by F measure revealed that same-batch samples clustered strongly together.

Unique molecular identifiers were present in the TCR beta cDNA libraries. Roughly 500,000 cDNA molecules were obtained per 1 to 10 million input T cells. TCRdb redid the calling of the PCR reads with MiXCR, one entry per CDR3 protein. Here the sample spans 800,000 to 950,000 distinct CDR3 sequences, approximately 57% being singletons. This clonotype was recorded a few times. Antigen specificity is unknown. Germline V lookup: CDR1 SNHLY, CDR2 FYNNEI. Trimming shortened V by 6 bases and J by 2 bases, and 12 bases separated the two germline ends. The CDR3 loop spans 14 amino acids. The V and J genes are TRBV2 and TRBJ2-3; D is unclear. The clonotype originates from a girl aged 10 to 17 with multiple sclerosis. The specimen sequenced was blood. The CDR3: CASRTQVHTDTQYF. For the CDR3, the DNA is TGTGCCAGCAGGACCCAAGTCCACACAGATACGCAGTATTTT. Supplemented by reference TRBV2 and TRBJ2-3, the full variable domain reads EPEVTQTPSHQVTQMGQEVILRCVPISNHLYFYWYRQILGQKVEFLVSFYNNEISEKSEIFDDQFSVERPDGSNFTLKIRSTKLEDSAMYFCASRTQVHTDTQYFGPGTRLTVL.